Shown below are 27 T cell receptor beta chains from a single sample sequenced in a study of CD8 T cells in Susac syndrome. An input of roughly 0.5 to 1 ug of RNA was subjected to reverse transcription using random hexamers. TCRdb processed the immunoSEQ multiplex PCR reads anew with MiXCR; each CDR3 protein has one entry. The repertoire has about 130,000 distinct CDR3 sequences, 90% to 95% of them found once; the top ten carry approximately 0.12%. The sample comprised CD4+ T cells from PBMCs. These receptors were obtained from a human donor in good health.

The rearrangement joins TRBV3-1 to TRBJ2-1; the D call may be TRBD1 or TRBD2 (5 bases each). The CDR3 contains 16 residues. Germline loops: CDR1 LGHDT, CDR2 YNNKEL (reference sequence). The V and J ends lost 8 bases and 5 bases respectively, with 22 bases between them. This CDR3 reads CASGLNGASWDNEQFF. The CDR3 DNA is TGTGCCAGCGGGCTAAACGGGGCTAGTTGGGACAATGAGCAGTTCTTC.

The gene calls are TRBV24-1 and TRBJ2-6, with D tentatively TRBD1 (6 bases). Germline CDR1 KGHDR, CDR2 SFDVKD. The length of the CDR3 is 13 residues. V was shortened by 9 bases and J by 3 bases, with 8 bases between the two germline ends. The CDR3 sequence is CATGQSGANVLTF. The CDR3 DNA is TGTGCCACCGGACAGAGTGGGGCCAACGTCCTGACTTTC.

V gene TRBV23-1 combines with J gene TRBJ2-6, with unresolved D. TRBV23-1 is known as an ORF, though its function is uncertain. V lost 7 bases and J lost 0, with 13 bases in between. The CDR3 is made up of 16 amino acids. DNA of the CDR3: TGCGCCAGCACCCAGGCGTTCTACTCTGGGGCCAACGTCCTGACTTTC. This encodes CASTQAFYSGANVLTF.

This chain links TRBV5-1 with TRBJ2-2, with D tentatively TRBD2 (5 bases). Germline loops: CDR1 SGHRS, CDR2 YFSETQ. This CDR3 has 18 amino acids. Deletions cut 1 base from V and 0 bases from J, with 16 bases between. In nucleotides, the CDR3 is TGCGCCAGCAGCTTGTTTCCGGGAAGTCAATCGAACACCGGGGAGCTGTTTTTT. Translated, it gives CASSLFPGSQSNTGELFF.

J is TRBJ2-1 and V is TRBV12-3 or TRBV12-4; TRBD2 matches at 16 bases. V shed 2 bases and J 2 bases; nucleotides not matched to a gene: 9. The CDR3 consists of 20 residues. CDR3 residues: CASSLSTPGLAGGTYNEQFF. The CDR3 DNA follows: TGTGCCAGCAGTTTAAGCACTCCGGGACTAGCGGGAGGGACCTACAATGAGCAGTTCTTC.

The chain combines TRBV28 with TRBJ2-2; the D is unclear. V was clipped by 7 bases and J by 0 bases, with 6 bases between them. The CDR3 spans 13 residues. CDR1 and CDR2 (germline): MDHEN, SYDVKM. The CDR3 DNA reads as TGTGCCAGCACAGACCCGAACACCGGGGAGCTGTTTTTT. It specifies CASTDPNTGELFF. Full variable domain (remainder filled in from reference TRBV28 and TRBJ2-2): DVKVTQSSRYLVKRTGEKVFLECVQDMDHENMFWYRQDPGLGLRLIYFSYDVKMKEKGDIPEGYSVSREKKERFSLILESASTNQTSMYLCASTDPNTGELFFGEGSRLTVL.

The chain carries TRBV18 and TRBJ2-3; possibly TRBD1 for D (5 bases). The ends were cut back, 3 bases at V and 2 bases at J, with 9 bases in the middle. The CDR3 loop spans 14 amino acids. Germline V gene data show CDR1 as KGHSH and CDR2 as LQKENI. The CDR3 spells CASSPGPPTDTQYF. The CDR3 nucleotides are TGTGCCAGCTCACCGGGGCCTCCCACAGATACGCAGTATTTT.

Only one count was recorded for this clonotype. This rearrangement joins TRBV30 to TRBJ2-7; D ambiguous. Looked up from germline, CDR1 is GTSNPN and CDR2 is SVGIG (reference sequence). This CDR3 comprises 12 residues. Trimming took 3 bases from V and 4 from J, leaving 10 bases between them. The CDR3 is CAWSTMGYEQYF. CDR3 sequence (DNA): TGTGCCTGGAGCACGATGGGATACGAGCAGTACTTC.

The chain combines TRBV20-1 with TRBJ2-4, with a possible D match to TRBD2 (5 bases). CDR1 is DFQATT and CDR2 is SNEGSKA in the germline V gene (reference sequence). Trimming shortened V by 3 bases and J by 1 base, and 13 bases separated the two germline ends. CDR3 length: 15 amino acids. CDR3 sequence: CSARGRGHAKNIQYF. The CDR3 nucleotides are TGCAGTGCTAGGGGCCGCGGGCACGCCAAAAACATTCAGTACTTC.

The V gene is TRBV5-1, the J gene TRBJ1-2; 9 bases fit TRBD1. V gave up 3 bases and J gave up 1 base; unmatched junction bases: 4. Per germline, CDR1 SGHRS and CDR2 YFSETQ. The CDR3 length is 15 residues. This CDR3 is CASSSGTGFNYGYTF. In DNA form, the CDR3 reads TGCGCCAGCAGCTCCGGGACAGGGTTTAACTATGGCTACACCTTC.

A word on this clonotype: Compared with germline, one end of the junction differs, possibly owing to a read error. The chain uses TRBV5-1 and TRBJ2-5, with unresolved D. CDR3 size: 11 residues. CDR1 and CDR2 from the germline V gene are SGHRS and YFSETQ. The CDR3 coding sequence is TGTGCCAGCAGCTTGGAAGGGACCCAGTACTTC. Its translation: CASSLEGTQYF.

J is TRBJ2-7 and V is TRBV7-9; tentatively, D is TRBD1 or TRBD2 (5 bases each). The germline V and J ends were trimmed by 5 bases and 5 bases, with 19 bases remaining between them. The CDR3 has 15 amino acids. Germline-derived CDR1 and CDR2 are SEHNR and FQNEAQ (reference sequence). The CDR3 sequence is CASSHGLRGNHEQYF. The CDR3 region has the DNA TGTGCCAGCAGCCATGGACTCCGGGGCAACCACGAGCAGTACTTC.

The genes are TRBV7-2 and TRBJ2-3, with 10 bases fitting TRBD2. The CDR3 is 15 residues long. V was pared by 5 bases and J by 3 bases, with 5 bases of the junction left unmatched. Germline V gene data show CDR1 as SGHTA and CDR2 as FQGNSA. The CDR3 sequence is CASSPWTSGTDTQYF. Here the CDR3 DNA reads TGTGCCAGCAGCCCTTGGACTAGCGGTACAGATACGCAGTATTTT.

The chain recombines TRBV6-4 with TRBJ2-3; 11 bases map to TRBD1. From germline, CDR1 is MRHNA and CDR2 SNTAGT. The junction had 3 bases not matched to a gene; V was cut back by 0 bases and J by 4 bases. The CDR3 extends over 16 amino acids. The CDR3, as DNA: TGTGCCAGCAGTGACTCCGGGACAGGGGGAGCAGATACGCAGTATTTT. It codes for CASSDSGTGGADTQYF.

The rearrangement uses TRBV7-8 and TRBJ1-1, with D possibly TRBD1 on 5 matching bases. This CDR3 is built from 16 residues. Per the germline V gene, CDR1 is SGHVS and CDR2 is FQNEAQ. The V gene lost 4 bases and the J gene lost 3 bases, with 18 bases spanning the gap. The DNA for the CDR3 is TGTGCCAGCAGCTACCGCGGGACCCAGGATTACACTGAAGCTTTCTTT. Its protein is CASSYRGTQDYTEAFF.

CDR3 in amino acids: CASSQDPFSGNQPQHF. As DNA, the CDR3 is TGCGCCAGCAGCCAAGATCCATTTTCGGGGAATCAGCCCCAGCATTTT. This rearrangement joins TRBV4-1 to TRBJ1-5; D gene ambiguous. The CDR3 has 16 amino acids. Germline-derived CDR1 and CDR2 are MGHRA and YSYEKL. The V gene lost 0 bases and the J gene lost 4 bases, with 13 bases spanning the gap.

The J gene is TRBJ2-1, the V gene TRBV29-1; D gene unclear. The CDR3 sequence is 15 residues long. CDR1 and CDR2 from the germline V gene are SQVTM and ANQGSEA. Trimming cost V 1 base and J 0 bases, with 10 bases left between them. CDR3 DNA: TGCAGCGTTGAAGGGACGAGAAGCTCCTACAATGAGCAGTTCTTC. Translation gives CSVEGTRSSYNEQFF.

The J gene is TRBJ2-7, the V gene TRBV3-1, with a weak D call TRBD1 (6 bases). The V end lost 1 base, the J end lost 2 bases, and 24 bases lay between the germline ends. The CDR3 extends over 19 amino acids. Per the germline V gene, CDR1 is LGHDT and CDR2 is YNNKEL (reference sequence). CDR3: CASSQGTRGARGTPYEQYF. The CDR3 nucleotides are TGTGCCAGCAGCCAAGGAACCCGAGGGGCCAGGGGAACACCCTACGAGCAGTACTTC.

The chain joins TRBV29-1 to TRBJ2-1, with D unresolved. In germline, CDR1 is SQVTM, CDR2 ANQGSEA. The CDR3 length is 15 residues. Trimming removed 4 bases from V and 0 bases from J, with 13 bases in between. The CDR3, as DNA: TGCAGCGTTGCCCCGGGCCCTAGCTCCTACAATGAGCAGTTCTTC. Translation gives CSVAPGPSSYNEQFF.

This sequence joins TRBV16 and TRBJ2-7; the D gene could be TRBD1 or TRBD2 (6 bases each). Trimming removed 0 bases at V and 7 bases at J, with 10 bases between. The germline V gene encodes CDR1 KGHSY and CDR2 FQNENV. This CDR3 is built from 13 residues. CDR3 sequence: CASSQSRGLEQYF. As DNA, the CDR3 is TGTGCCAGCAGCCAATCACGGGGGCTTGAGCAGTACTTC.

The V call is TRBV12-3 or TRBV12-4, the J call TRBJ2-5, with D tentatively TRBD1 (6 bases). The V and J ends lost 3 bases and 4 bases respectively, with 9 bases between them. The CDR3 sequence is 13 residues long. CDR3 coding DNA: TGTGCCAGCAGTTTCGACAGGAGAGAGACCCAGTACTTC. Amino acid sequence: CASSFDRRETQYF.

This sequence joins TRBV9 and TRBJ2-2; no clear D gene. This CDR3 contains 15 residues. Trimming shortened V by 4 bases and J by 10 bases, and 20 bases separated the two germline ends. Germline CDR1 and CDR2: SGDLS and YYNGEE. CDR3 protein: CASSPIPVKGEELFF. The DNA of the CDR3 is TGTGCCAGCAGCCCGATCCCGGTCAAAGGAGAGGAGCTGTTTTTT. Filled out from reference TRBV9 and TRBJ2-2, the complete variable domain reads DSGVTQTPKHLITATGQRVTLRCSPRSGDLSVYWYQQSLDQGLQFLIQYYNGEERAKGNILERFSAQQFPDLHSELNLSSLELGDSALYFCASSPIPVKGEELFFGEGSRLTVL.

This chain links TRBV3-1 with TRBJ2-2; either TRBD1 or TRBD2 may fit D (5 bases each). CDR1 LGHDT and CDR2 YNNKEL come from the germline V gene (reference sequence). This CDR3 contains 17 residues. Trimming left V 0 bases short and J 5 bases short, with 16 bases between. This CDR3 reads CASSQDIRVGVTGELFF. For the CDR3, the DNA is TGTGCCAGCAGCCAAGACATCAGGGTGGGAGTTACCGGGGAGCTGTTTTTT.

This clonotype has only a few counts. J is TRBJ2-7 and V is TRBV18, with unresolved D. The CDR3 sequence is 14 residues long. V lost 3 bases, J lost 0 bases, and 9 bases lay in between. Germline V gene sequence: CDR1 KGHSH, CDR2 LQKENI. In nucleotides, the CDR3 is TGTGCCAGCTCACCGGGCGGCGGCTCCTACGAGCAGTACTTC. It is translated as CASSPGGGSYEQYF.

The rearrangement links TRBV7-2 to TRBJ2-7; 9 bases agree with TRBD1. The CDR3 runs 16 residues. The germline V gene encodes CDR1 SGHTA and CDR2 FQGNSA. V was clipped by 1 base and J by 0 bases; unmatched bases: 4. CDR3 protein: CASSLGGQGFSYEQYF. The CDR3 coding sequence is TGTGCCAGCAGCTTAGGAGGACAGGGGTTCTCCTACGAGCAGTACTTC.

This chain joins TRBV7-9 and TRBJ2-5; TRBD2 matches at 8 bases. CDR3 length: 14 residues. Germline V gives CDR1 SEHNR, CDR2 FQNEAQ (reference sequence). With 0 bases clipped from V and 3 bases from J, the junction kept 0 bases outside the gene matches. CDR3 in amino acids: CASSLAGLEETQYF. The CDR3 DNA follows: TGTGCCAGCAGCTTAGCGGGACTAGAAGAGACCCAGTACTTC.

This clonotype was seen only once. The chain carries TRBV20-1 and TRBJ1-1, with no clear D. Germline V gene data show CDR1 as DFQATT and CDR2 as SNEGSKA (reference sequence). With 1 base removed from V and 1 base from J, the gap between germline ends came to 10 bases. This CDR3 region has 14 residues. The CDR3 here is CSARVGGKNTEAFF. CDR3 DNA sequence: TGCAGTGCTAGAGTGGGAGGGAAGAACACTGAAGCTTTCTTT.